This TCR beta chain was captured by sequencing in a study of response to subunit inactivated influenza vaccine. Study results and caveats: Every seasonal influenza vaccination brings in few new T cells, the authors suggested.

The germline gives CDR1 SGHRS, CDR2 YFSETQ. V was pared by 9 bases and J by 4 bases, with 13 bases between. The CDR3 consists of 13 residues. TCRdb passed the RT-PCR reads through MiXCR, listing each CDR3 protein once. The sample includes fewer than 250,000 distinct CDR3 sequences, over 13% seen only once; the top ten take 26%. This clonotype was detected a few times. Its antigen remains unknown. The clonotype was recovered from a middle-aged man who received an inactivated influenza vaccine. The rearrangement uses TRBV5-1 and TRBJ2-2, with no clear D. The sample consisted of CD8+ T cells sorted from PBMCs, taken about 5 days after vaccination. The CDR3 DNA is TGCGCCATCCCCGGACCCGCCACCGGGGAGCTGTTTTTT. It codes for CAIPGPATGELFF.